One and the same sample provided the 3 T cell receptor beta chains below, sequenced in a study of shared clonotypes between healthy human individuals. Data came from immunoSEQ multiplex PCR; TCRdb stores just in-frame clones and leaves some out. The sample shows approximately 1.4 million clones, 95% to 99% of them seen only once. Sequencing used naive CD4+ T cells sorted from blood. Subset here: CD45RA+ positively selected. The receptor source for this set is a man aged 25-45 years in good health.

This chain links TRBV5-1 with TRBJ2-3; possibly TRBD1 for D (5 bases). The CDR3 extends over 17 amino acids. Germline loops: CDR1 SGHRS, CDR2 YFSETQ. Trimming took 4 bases from V and 2 from J, leaving 20 bases between them. CDR3 in amino acids: CASSTLGAVINTDTQYF. In DNA form, the CDR3 reads TGCGCCAGCAGCACGTTAGGGGCCGTAATTAACACAGATACGCAGTATTTT.

The chain is built from TRBV29-1 and TRBJ1-2, with 7 bases fitting TRBD1. In germline, CDR1 is SQVTM, CDR2 ANQGSEA. J was trimmed by 4 bases and V by 6 bases; bases with no gene match: 8. The CDR3 has 13 amino acids. This CDR3 is CSVRRGRSYGYTF. The CDR3 region has the DNA TGCAGCGTCCGCAGGGGGAGAAGCTATGGCTACACCTTC.

The chain couples TRBV11-2 to TRBJ2-1; TRBD1 or TRBD2 may be the D gene (5 bases each). This CDR3 contains 11 residues. Trimming left V 4 bases short and J 10 bases short, with 8 bases between. Germline V CDR1 and CDR2: SGHAT, FQNNGV. CDR3 DNA sequence: TGTGCCAGCAGCTCCCGGGACGAGCAGTTCTTC. It encodes CASSSRDEQFF.